The 12 T cell receptor beta chains below were found in one sample sequenced in a study of cytomegalovirus exposure and HLA in healthy donors (dated by TCRdb to the late 2010s). Libraries came from the immunoSEQ multiplex PCR assay. For the multiplex PCR, a mixture combining 60 forward primers for TCR Vbeta segments and 13 reverse primers for TCR Jbeta segments was used. This is the immuneACCESS table as TCRdb keeps it, with only in-frame sequences that have V and J called. A part of the clones is gone; compared with another copy, unresolved V genes explain less than half, and the rest is unexplained. Within this sample are approximately 110,000 clones, with approximately 84% of them counted one time only. Over 0.2% of the sample is in the top ten clones. The sequenced sample consisted of PBMCs. Receptors originate from a man aged 50 or older in good health and CMV-seronegative.

This sequence joins TRBV7-2 and TRBJ2-3; 13 positions agree with TRBD2. Germline-derived CDR1 and CDR2 are SGHTA and FQGNSA. The CDR3 contains 16 residues. The V segment lost 5 bases and the J segment 4 bases; nucleotides outside the gene matches: 6. In DNA form, the CDR3 reads TGTGCCAGCAGCAAACTAGCGGGGGGGCCCCCAGATACGCAGTATTTT. This translates into CASSKLAGGPPDTQYF.

J is TRBJ2-1 and V is TRBV7-6; 9 bases align to TRBD2. Germline CDR1 SGHVS, CDR2 FNYEAQ. The CDR3 is 14 amino acids. With V trimmed by 3 bases and J by 8 bases, 5 bases remained unmatched. CDR3 DNA sequence: TGTGCCAGCAGCTTTGGCGGGAGGGGGGATGAGCAGTTCTTC. The encoded protein is CASSFGGRGDEQFF.

The rearrangement uses TRBV5-4 and TRBJ2-2; a weak D match, TRBD1 (7 bases). V lost 4 bases and J 0 bases, leaving 13 bases between the germline ends. This CDR3 has 16 amino acids. Germline CDR1 reads SGHNT; CDR2 reads YYREEE (reference sequence). As DNA, the CDR3 is TGTGCCAGCAGCCCGGAGGGGACAGCGAACACCGGGGAGCTGTTTTTT. Protein product: CASSPEGTANTGELFF.

The chain employs TRBV12-5 and TRBJ2-3, with D maybe TRBD1 (5 bases). The germline V gene encodes CDR1 LGHNT and CDR2 FRNRAP. The CDR3 spans 16 residues. Trimming removed 0 bases from V and 2 bases from J, with 12 bases in between. The CDR3 loop reads CASGLVTGRFTDTQYF. In DNA, the CDR3 is TGTGCTAGTGGTTTGGTCACAGGCAGATTCACAGATACGCAGTATTTT.

This clone was counted only a few times. This chain joins TRBV10-1 and TRBJ1-2; tentative D call: TRBD1 (5 bases). Germline V gives CDR1 WNHNN, CDR2 SYGVQD (reference sequence). CDR3 length: 15 amino acids. V shed 6 bases and J shed 6 bases, with 20 bases lying between them. The CDR3 bases are TGCGCCAGCAGCTCGACAGCACCTAAGATGCATGGCTACACCTTC. This encodes CASSSTAPKMHGYTF.

The chain links TRBV28 to TRBJ2-3; the match to TRBD2 covers 13 bases. Germline trimming cut 0 bases from V and 6 bases from J; bases unmatched to any gene: 9. Germline CDR1 and CDR2: MDHEN and SYDVKM. This CDR3 has 18 amino acids. CDR3: CASSLWGTSGKNGDTQYF. CDR3 sequence (DNA): TGTGCCAGCAGTTTATGGGGGACTAGCGGGAAGAATGGGGATACGCAGTATTTT.

The gene calls are TRBV19 and TRBJ1-2; D is possibly TRBD1 (5 bases). The V end was cut by 8 bases, the J end by 4 bases, with 20 bases between. This CDR3 has 15 residues. Germline V gene data show CDR1 as LNHDA and CDR2 as SQIVND (reference sequence). CDR3 bases: TGTGCCAGTTCTCAATTCGGGGTGGGGGGCTATGGCTACACCTTC. This translates into CASSQFGVGGYGYTF.

The chain couples TRBV19 to TRBJ1-1; no firm D call. The CDR3 contains 13 residues. Trimming stripped 3 bases from V and 1 base from J, with 6 bases between. Per germline, CDR1 LNHDA and CDR2 SQIVND (reference sequence). The CDR3 here is CASSIRGNTEAFF. Here the CDR3 DNA reads TGTGCCAGTAGTATTCGGGGGAACACTGAAGCTTTCTTT.

The V and J genes are TRBV5-1 and TRBJ2-1; D is perhaps TRBD2 (6 bases). The CDR3 is 15 amino acids. Germline V gene data show CDR1 as SGHRS and CDR2 as YFSETQ. The V gene lost 0 bases and the J gene lost 6 bases, with 13 bases spanning the gap. The CDR3 here is CASSLAGGAANEQFF. For the CDR3, the DNA is TGCGCCAGCAGCTTGGCTGGCGGGGCCGCCAATGAGCAGTTCTTC.

The chain recombines TRBV7-9 with TRBJ2-3, with 9 bases lining up with TRBD1. Per germline, CDR1 SEHNR and CDR2 FQNEAQ (reference sequence). Trimming took 4 bases from V and 2 from J; bases not matched to a gene: 4. The CDR3 sequence is 15 residues long. CDR3 residues: CASSSWTGVTDTQYF. The CDR3 DNA follows: TGTGCCAGCAGCTCTTGGACAGGGGTCACAGATACGCAGTATTTT.

V usage is TRBV7-9 and J usage is TRBJ1-2; D ambiguous. The CDR3 is made up of 17 amino acids. V was trimmed by 1 base and J by 1 base, leaving 16 bases between them. The germline V gene encodes CDR1 SEHNR and CDR2 FQNEAQ (reference sequence). In nucleotides, the CDR3 is TGTGCCAGCAGCTTAGGGATAGCCCTAGGACTTAACTATGGCTACACCTTC. Protein: CASSLGIALGLNYGYTF.

The V call is TRBV18, the J call TRBJ2-1; 7 bases align to TRBD2. The trim removed 2 bases at V and 7 bases at J, leaving 8 bases unmatched. The CDR3 contains 15 residues. Germline V gene sequence: CDR1 KGHSH, CDR2 LQKENI. The CDR3 region is CASSPSGDLENEQFF. The CDR3 DNA sequence: TGTGCCAGCTCACCAAGCGGGGATCTCGAAAATGAGCAGTTCTTC. Full variable domain (outside the CDR3, taken from reference TRBV18 and TRBJ2-1): NAGVMQNPRHLVRRRGQEARLRCSPMKGHSHVYWYRQLPEEGLKFMVYLQKENIIDESGMPKERFSAEFPKEGPSILRIQQVVRGDSAAYFCASSPSGDLENEQFFGPGTRLTVL.